Here is one T cell receptor (beta chain) with its context. TCRdb's copy holds only in-frame clones and misses some; the assay was immunoSEQ multiplex PCR. Among 100,000 to 150,000 clones, approximately 89% were seen once, and the ten largest hold about 1.1%. The CDR3 runs to 14 residues. CDR1 LNHDA and CDR2 SQIVND come from the germline V gene (reference sequence). With V trimmed by 4 bases and J by 8 bases, 8 bases remained unmatched. This sample was taken from a study of cytomegalovirus exposure and HLA in healthy donors. Study in general: The roughly 110 validation repertoires used the same platform as the roughly 700 first-cohort repertoires (as reported by a later analysis).

V is TRBV19 and J is TRBJ1-2; 9 bases agree with TRBD1. The source is a woman younger than 35 in good health and CMV-seronegative. Sequencing was done on a sample of PBMCs. The CDR3 nucleotides read TGTGCCAGTAGTACAAAACAGGGGGCCTACGGCTACACCTTC. Protein product: CASSTKQGAYGYTF.